This entry lists 28 T cell receptor beta chains sequenced from one sample in a study of blood T cell repertoires in COVID-19. The assay was immunoSEQ multiplex PCR, and TCRdb's table has in-frame clones only and misses some. The sample consists of 200,000 to 250,000 clones, roughly 84% of them appearing once. The specimen was peripheral blood. The source of these receptors is an elderly woman with active or convalescent COVID-19.

The rearrangement links TRBV5-6 to TRBJ1-4, with D unclear. CDR1 is SGHDT and CDR2 is YYEEEE in the germline V gene. The V end was cut by 3 bases, the J end by 6 bases, with 9 bases between. The CDR3 sequence is 13 residues long. CDR3 coding DNA: TGTGCCAGCAGCTCCGCGCGCCATGAAAAACTGTTTTTT. Translating gives CASSSARHEKLFF.

This chain links TRBV7-9 with TRBJ2-3; 9 positions agree with TRBD1. CDR1 and CDR2 from the germline V gene are SEHNR and FQNEAQ (reference sequence). This CDR3 contains 16 residues. The ends lost 6 bases at V and 3 bases at J; junction bases unmatched: 10. The CDR3 loop is CASSSTGQGVTDTQYF. The DNA for the CDR3 is TGTGCCAGCAGTTCAACGGGACAGGGTGTGACAGATACGCAGTATTTT.

The gene calls are TRBV20-1 and TRBJ2-1; 7 nucleotides align to TRBD1. CDR3 length: 14 residues. The germline gives CDR1 DFQATT, CDR2 SNEGSKA (reference sequence). V trimming: 3 bases; J trimming: 4 bases; junction bases outside the gene matches: 6. The CDR3 bases are TGCAGTGCTAGTCATGGACAGGTTTACAATGAGCAGTTCTTC. This gives the protein CSASHGQVYNEQFF.

The chain couples TRBV11-3 to TRBJ2-3; D not resolved. The ends were cut back, 4 bases at V and 5 bases at J, with 7 bases in the middle. The CDR3 spans 12 residues. Germline lookup yields CDR1 SGHNT and CDR2 YENEEA. The CDR3 protein is CASSYTRDTQYF. DNA for the CDR3: TGTGCCAGCAGCTATACGAGAGATACGCAGTATTTT.

The chain uses TRBV21-1 and TRBJ2-7; the table assigns TRBD1, which was not confirmed against the DNA. TRBV21-1 is labeled a pseudogene. CDR3 length: 13 amino acids. The CDR3 nucleotides are TGTGCCAGCAGCGCTAAGGGGTCAGACGAGCAGTACTTC. This gives the protein CASSAKGSDEQYF.

The chain is built from TRBV2 and TRBJ1-5, with 7 bases matching TRBD1. The CDR3 contains 16 residues. V gave up 2 bases and J gave up 4 bases; unmatched junction bases: 8. Germline loops: CDR1 SNHLY, CDR2 FYNNEI. CDR3 bases: TGTGCCAGCAGTGAAATTCCGGGACAGATAAATCAGCCCCAGCATTTT. Translation gives CASSEIPGQINQPQHF.

The chain employs TRBV5-4 and TRBJ2-5; 8 nucleotides align to TRBD1. This CDR3 is built from 13 residues. CDR1 SGHNT and CDR2 YYREEE come from the germline V gene (reference sequence). J gave up 2 bases and V 4 bases, and 1 base lay outside the gene matches. CDR3 in DNA: TGTGCCAGCAGCGGACAGGGTCAAGAGACCCAGTACTTC. Its protein product is CASSGQGQETQYF.

This rearrangement joins TRBV6-2 or TRBV6-3 to TRBJ2-7, with 8 bases lining up with TRBD2. This CDR3 has 15 amino acids. The V and J ends lost 5 bases and 7 bases, in that order; junction bases with no gene match: 13. From germline, CDR1 is MNHEY and CDR2 SVGEGT. In DNA form, the CDR3 reads TGTGCCAGCAGTCCACTAGCGCGGGAGGCAGAAGAGCAGTACTTC. Protein sequence: CASSPLAREAEEQYF.

The genes are TRBV6-2 or TRBV6-3 and TRBJ1-1, with D possibly matching TRBD1 (5 bases). CDR1 and CDR2 from the germline V gene are MNHEY and SVGEGT. The CDR3 covers 14 residues. Trimming stripped 2 bases from V and 5 bases from J, with 12 bases between. The DNA for the CDR3 is TGTGCCAGCAGTTACATGCAGGGAAGGACTGAAGCTTTCTTT. This sequence encodes CASSYMQGRTEAFF.

V is TRBV5-6 and J is TRBJ2-6; 7 nucleotides match TRBD1. This CDR3 contains 17 residues. Per germline, CDR1 SGHDT and CDR2 YYEEEE. J lost 3 bases, V lost 3 bases, and 9 bases had no gene match. CDR3 DNA sequence: TGTGCCAGCAGCTCGACAGGGTCCGGGCGTGGGGCCAACGTCCTGACTTTC. Translation: CASSSTGSGRGANVLTF.

V and J are TRBV13 and TRBJ2-5; 11 nucleotides agree with TRBD2. The CDR3 is 17 residues long. The trim removed 3 bases at V and 2 bases at J, leaving 8 bases unmatched. Germline V gene data show CDR1 as PRHDT and CDR2 as FYEKMQ (reference sequence). In DNA form, the CDR3 reads TGTGCCAGCAGCTTTAGCGGGAGGGGCGCCGGGCAAGAGACCCAGTACTTC. Its translation: CASSFSGRGAGQETQYF. Full variable domain (outside the CDR3, taken from reference TRBV13 and TRBJ2-5): AAGVIQSPRHLIKEKRETATLKCYPIPRHDTVYWYQQGPGQDPQFLISFYEKMQSDKGSIPDRFSAQQFSDYHSELNMSSLELGDSALYFCASSFSGRGAGQETQYFGPGTRLLVL.

Regarding this clone: Other DNA sequences in this sample translate to the same CDR3. The V and J genes are TRBV6-5 and TRBJ2-3; D call uncertain. Germline CDR1 and CDR2: MNHEY and SVGAGI. This CDR3 region has 13 residues. V lost 6 bases and J lost 1, with 8 bases in between. The CDR3 reads CASRARGTDTQYF. CDR3 DNA: TGTGCCAGCAGGGCTAGAGGCACAGATACGCAGTATTTT.

The chain is built from TRBV7-2 and TRBJ2-1; 15 bases map to TRBD2. Trimming at V came to 3 bases and at J to 7 bases, leaving 10 bases not matched to a gene. Germline CDR1 is SGHTA and CDR2 is FQGNSA. This CDR3 spans 18 amino acids. The CDR3 DNA sequence: TGTGCCAGCAGCTTGGGGCATCCGGGACTAGCGGGGGGAAATGAGCAGTTCTTC. Its translation: CASSLGHPGLAGGNEQFF.

This clone was seen a few times. The chain uses TRBV27 and TRBJ1-2; TRBD1 aligns across 9 bases. Germline V CDR1 and CDR2: MNHEY, SMNVEV (reference sequence). The CDR3 has 15 residues. Trimming removed 5 bases from V and 3 bases from J; junction bases left unmatched: 7. The CDR3 loop is CASSIRQGVHYGYTF. The CDR3, as DNA: TGTGCCAGCAGTATTCGACAGGGGGTACACTATGGCTACACCTTC.

Here the CDR3 reads CATQDLQETQYF. The DNA of the CDR3 is TGTGCCACGCAGGATCTTCAAGAGACCCAGTACTTC. The chain joins TRBV10-3 to TRBJ2-5, with D unclear. CDR3 length: 12 residues. The germline V gene has CDR1 ENHRY and CDR2 SYGVKD. The germline V and J ends were trimmed by 10 bases and 2 bases, with 11 bases remaining between them.

This chain joins TRBV20-1 and TRBJ2-1, with unresolved D. Trimming took off 3 bases at V and 6 bases at J, with 21 bases between the two ends. Germline CDR1 is DFQATT and CDR2 is SNEGSKA (reference sequence). This CDR3 has 16 amino acids. CDR3 amino acids: CSASGVANEGTNEQFF. CDR3 nucleotide sequence: TGCAGTGCTAGTGGGGTAGCCAATGAAGGTACCAATGAGCAGTTCTTC.

This sequence joins TRBV19 and TRBJ1-5, with no clear D. V lost 6 bases, J lost 7 bases, and 16 bases lay in between. The CDR3 spans 14 residues. The germline V gene encodes CDR1 LNHDA and CDR2 SQIVND (reference sequence). CDR3 bases: TGTGCCAGTAGATCGACCGAGGCTGGACAGCCCCAGCATTTT. Translating it yields CASRSTEAGQPQHF. The full variable domain, rest sourced from reference TRBV19 and TRBJ1-5, is DGGITQSPKYLFRKEGQNVTLSCEQNLNHDAMYWYRQDPGQGLRLIYYSQIVNDFQKGDIAEGYSVSREKKESFPLTVTSAQKNPTAFYLCASRSTEAGQPQHFGDGTRLSIL.

The chain couples TRBV12-3 or TRBV12-4 to TRBJ2-1; weak D call: TRBD2 (5 bases). The CDR3 sequence is 12 residues long. The V end was cut by 5 bases, the J end by 7 bases, with 9 bases between. CDR3 DNA: TGTGCCAGCAGTGCGACTACTAATGAGCAGTTCTTC. The encoded protein is CASSATTNEQFF.

V is TRBV2 and J is TRBJ2-3; 7 bases are shared with TRBD1. J lost 7 bases, V lost 3 bases, and 7 bases had no gene match. The germline V gene has CDR1 SNHLY and CDR2 FYNNEI. There are 14 residues in the CDR3. The CDR3 bases are TGTGCCAGCAGTGACCGACAGGGTTGGCATACGCAGTATTTT. Its protein is CASSDRQGWHTQYF.

The genes are TRBV7-9 and TRBJ2-4; D is perhaps TRBD1 (6 bases). Trimming cost V 6 bases and J 8 bases, with 20 bases left between them. There are 15 residues in the CDR3. CDR1 and CDR2 from the germline V gene are SEHNR and FQNEAQ (reference sequence). CDR3 nucleotide sequence: TGTGCCAGCAGGCCACCAGGGGACCCAAGGGACATTCAGTACTTC. Its translation: CASRPPGDPRDIQYF.

The rearrangement uses TRBV7-3 and TRBJ2-5; 8 positions agree with TRBD2. The CDR3 runs to 14 residues. With 6 bases clipped from V and 2 bases from J, the junction kept 5 bases outside the gene matches. Germline V gene data show CDR1 as SGHTA and CDR2 as FQGTGA. The CDR3 DNA reads as TGTGCCAGCAGTAAGGGACTAGGTCAAGAGACCCAGTACTTC. Protein sequence: CASSKGLGQETQYF.

A single count supports this clone. The gene calls are TRBV18 and TRBJ2-2; tentative D call: TRBD2 (6 bases). The CDR3 is 15 amino acids. Trimming left V 2 bases short and J 6 bases short, with 13 bases between. The germline V gene encodes CDR1 KGHSH and CDR2 LQKENI. CDR3 bases: TGTGCCAGCTCACCAGGGGCCGGGAGCGCCGGGGAGCTGTTTTTT. Residues: CASSPGAGSAGELFF.

The gene calls are TRBV7-9 and TRBJ2-1; 7 bases align to TRBD1. Looked up from germline, CDR1 is SEHNR and CDR2 is FQNEAQ (reference sequence). V trimming: 4 bases; J trimming: 6 bases; junction bases outside the gene matches: 3. This CDR3 has 13 amino acids. In nucleotides, the CDR3 is TGTGCCAGCAGCTATTACAGGGGCAATGAGCAGTTCTTC. This gives the protein CASSYYRGNEQFF.

This chain uses TRBV6-2 or TRBV6-3 with TRBJ1-2; D gene unclear. CDR3 length: 16 amino acids. V lost 0 bases to trimming and J lost 4 bases, with 15 bases between them. The germline V gene encodes CDR1 MNHEY and CDR2 SVGEGT. The CDR3 DNA reads TGTGCCAGCAGTTACTCTCCGGGTTCGGGGAGCTATGGCTACACCTTC. Its protein product is CASSYSPGSGSYGYTF.

The rearrangement joins TRBV25-1 to TRBJ1-1; D is undetermined. V was shortened by 1 base and J by 2 bases, with 11 bases between the two germline ends. Germline assignment: CDR1 MGHDK and CDR2 SYGVNS. CDR3 length: 15 amino acids. The CDR3 DNA reads as TGTGCCAGCAGTGAATCTAGGAGCTTTAACACTGAAGCTTTCTTT. Protein product: CASSESRSFNTEAFF.

This sequence joins TRBV27 and TRBJ2-1; TRBD2 agrees at 11 bases. CDR3 length: 20 amino acids. Germline V lookup: CDR1 MNHEY, CDR2 SMNVEV (reference sequence). V was clipped by 6 bases and J by 5 bases; unmatched bases: 21. The CDR3 region has the DNA TGTGCCAGCAGGATTAGGAGCAGCCTAGCGGGAGGCCCAAGCCACAATGAGCAGTTCTTC. Translating gives CASRIRSSLAGGPSHNEQFF.

The CDR3 loop reads CTSSQVTSGHNSSYNEQFF. The DNA of the CDR3 is TGCACCAGCAGCCAGGTAACTAGCGGGCACAACAGCTCCTACAATGAGCAGTTCTTC. The chain joins TRBV1 to TRBJ2-1; TRBD2, the table's D call, was not compared with the DNA. TRBV1 is classified as a pseudogene. This CDR3 is built from 19 residues.

This clone appeared a few times. CDR3 nucleotide sequence: TGTGCCAGCCTAAAGACTCTGAACACTGAAGCTTTCTTT. It codes for CASLKTLNTEAFF. The chain is built from TRBV6-5 and TRBJ1-1, with no clear D. The germline V and J ends were trimmed by 8 bases and 0 bases, with 10 bases remaining between them. Germline assignment: CDR1 MNHEY and CDR2 SVGAGI. CDR3 size: 13 residues.